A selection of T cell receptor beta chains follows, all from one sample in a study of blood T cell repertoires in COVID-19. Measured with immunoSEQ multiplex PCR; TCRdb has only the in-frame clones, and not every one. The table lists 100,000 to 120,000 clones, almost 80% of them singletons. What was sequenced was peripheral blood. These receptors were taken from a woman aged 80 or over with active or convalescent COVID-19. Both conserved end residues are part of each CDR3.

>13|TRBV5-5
CASSPGTGYSAFF
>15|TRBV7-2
CASSLSQGANTEAFF
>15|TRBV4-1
CASSQEGQGIEKLFF
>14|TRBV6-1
CASSERSIRYEQYF
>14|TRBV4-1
CASSQDRIDYEQYF
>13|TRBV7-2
CASSPVRGDTQYF
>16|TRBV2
CASSDPRDSFYYGYTF
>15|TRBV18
CASSAGTGGYNEQFF
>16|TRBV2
CASSGLAGGAQETQYF
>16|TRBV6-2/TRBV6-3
CASSGTSGRASGELFF
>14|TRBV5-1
CASSLDGFYNEQFF
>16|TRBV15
CATSRLGTPATGELFF
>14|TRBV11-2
CASSLGQGNTEAFF
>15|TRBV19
CASSRGLAGDHEQFF
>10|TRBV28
CASLSREAFF
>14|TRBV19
CASSSRLYSNEQFF
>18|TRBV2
CASSFRTSGRKYTGELFF
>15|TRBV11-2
CASKGKRATYNEQFF
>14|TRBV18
CASSPAGTQETQYF
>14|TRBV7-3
CASRPGLNTGELFF
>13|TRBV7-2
CASSLITNQPQHF
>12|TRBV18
CASSPDRDTQYF
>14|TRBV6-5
CASSSTGTNQPQHF
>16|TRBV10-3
CAISGTADNPGNTIYF
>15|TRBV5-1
CASSLLGAANEKLFF
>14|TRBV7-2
CASSFNSWAGELFF
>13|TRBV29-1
CSVEKAGRDTQYF
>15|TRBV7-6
CASSPLAAHQETQYF
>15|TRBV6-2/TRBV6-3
CASSPRQGSYNEQFF
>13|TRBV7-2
CASSFRQGTEAFF
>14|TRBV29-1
CSAQLAGGPDTQYF
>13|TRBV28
CAITNGQSYGYTF
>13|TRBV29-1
CSVFGLAKNIQYF
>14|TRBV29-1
CSVELAGGPLAQYF
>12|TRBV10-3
CAISESAEGYTF
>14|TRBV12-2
CASRLITGNTEAFF
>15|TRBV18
CASSPASGQAYEQYF
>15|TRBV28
CASSLNTPSDQPQHF
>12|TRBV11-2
CASSLPNGPQHF
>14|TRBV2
CASKGAGWALGYTF
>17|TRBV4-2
CASSQDNSHYSNQPQHF
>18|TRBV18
CASSPTMQTSGSRNEQFF
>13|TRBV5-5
CASSLASPGGYTF
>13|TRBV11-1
CASSLGRFDEQYF
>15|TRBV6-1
CASSEEDRIANTIYF
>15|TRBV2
CASRGQGIRTGELFF
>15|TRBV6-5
CASSSTTSGEGTQYF
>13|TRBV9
CASSGDREYEQYF
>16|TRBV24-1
CATSDPGTRVGNEQFF
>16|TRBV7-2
CASSLAYSPALYEQYF
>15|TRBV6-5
CASRAGLALNQPQHF
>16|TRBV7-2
CASSFPGTSGLGTQYF